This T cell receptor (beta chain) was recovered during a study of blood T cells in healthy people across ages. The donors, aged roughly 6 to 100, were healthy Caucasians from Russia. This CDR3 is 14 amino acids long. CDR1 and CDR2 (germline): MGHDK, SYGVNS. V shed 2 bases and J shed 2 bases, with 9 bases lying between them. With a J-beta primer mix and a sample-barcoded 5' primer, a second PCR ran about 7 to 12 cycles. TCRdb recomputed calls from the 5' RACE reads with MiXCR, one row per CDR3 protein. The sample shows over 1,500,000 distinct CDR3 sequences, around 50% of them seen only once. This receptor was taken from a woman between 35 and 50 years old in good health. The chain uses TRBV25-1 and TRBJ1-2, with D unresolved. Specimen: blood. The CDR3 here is CASSEPTGNYGYTF. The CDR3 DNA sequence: TGTGCCAGCAGTGAACCTACGGGGAACTATGGCTACACCTTC.